This is a list of T cell receptor beta chains from one sample in a study of blood T cell repertoires in COVID-19. The protocol was immunoSEQ multiplex PCR, while the TCRdb copy is restricted to in-frame clones and leaves out a portion. Altogether over 150,000 clones are present, about 88% being singletons, with the ten largest covering around 7.8%. The sample consisted of PBMCs or T cells enriched from blood (not recorded which). These TCRs come from a man aged 45-65 years who had recovered from COVID-19. Each CDR3 is given with its conserved first and last residue. The order of the fields is clone size, CDR3 length, D gene, J gene, V gene, CDR3 DNA, CDR3 protein. The D gene is left open where the match is weak. A clone size is listed for some rows: how often the clone was seen (once, few, many), or a class if it is expanded.

. 14 . TRBJ1-1 TRBV5-1 TGCGCCAGCAGCCTAGGACACAAGAACACTGAAGCTTTCTTT CASSLGHKNTEAFF
few 15 TRBD1 TRBJ1-2 TRBV7-2 TGTGCCAGCAGCCCCGGACAGGGGGCGCGTCATGGCTACACCTTC CASSPGQGARHGYTF
. 15 . TRBJ2-7 TRBV11-1 TGTGCCAGCAGCTTAGCGCGTGAACAGTTCTACGAGCAGTACTTC CASSLAREQFYEQYF
. 15 TRBD2 TRBJ2-1 TRBV27 TGTGCCAGCAGTCGGACTAGCGGGGGGGGCAATGAGCAGTTCTTC CASSRTSGGGNEQFF
. 15 . TRBJ1-1 TRBV5-5 TGTGCCAGCAGCTTGGGGGTCAGGGCCTTCGCTGAAGCTTTCTTT CASSLGVRAFAEAFF
. 15 TRBD1 TRBJ1-5 TRBV6-5 TGTGCCAGCAGTTACTCGAGAGGGGGCTCTCAGCCCCAGCATTTT CASSYSRGGSQPQHF
. 15 TRBD1 TRBJ2-7 TRBV9 TGTGCCAGCAGCGTAGGAGGGACAGGCTCCTACGAGCAGTACTTC CASSVGGTGSYEQYF
. 14 TRBD1 TRBJ1-2 TRBV11-3 TGTGCCAGCAGCATTAGGACAGGGGACTATGGCTACACCTTC CASSIRTGDYGYTF
. 16 TRBD1 TRBJ2-7 TRBV5-6 TGTGCCAGCAGCTTGGTAACAGGGGGTTACTCCTACGAGCAGTACTTC CASSLVTGGYSYEQYF
. 15 . TRBJ2-3 TRBV27 TGTGCCAGCAGTTCGCCGGGACATTTCACAGATACGCAGTATTTT CASSSPGHFTDTQYF
once 14 TRBD2 TRBJ2-7 TRBV6-2/TRBV6-3 TGTGCCAGCAGTTACTGGGAGGGAATGAACGAGCAGTACTTC CASSYWEGMNEQYF
. 12 . TRBJ2-5 TRBV18 TGTGCCAGCTCACCAGGGCGCGAGACCCAGTACTTC CASSPGRETQYF
. 13 . TRBJ1-2 TRBV12-3/TRBV12-4 TGTGCCAGCAGTTTAGACAGTAACCATGGCTACACCTTC CASSLDSNHGYTF
few 15 . TRBJ2-5 TRBV15 TGTGCCACCAGCAGAGATAGGGGGGGCATGGAGACCCAGTACTTC CATSRDRGGMETQYF
. 13 TRBD1 TRBJ2-7 TRBV10-3 TGTGCCATCAGTGGACAGGGGACCCACGAGCAGTACTTC CAISGQGTHEQYF
. 17 TRBD2 TRBJ2-3 TRBV2 TGTGCCAGCAGCGGAAGCGGGGGGGCCCGAGAAGGAGATACGCAGTATTTT CASSGSGGAREGDTQYF
many 15 . TRBJ2-2 TRBV19 TGTGCCAGTAGGATACAGAATTCGTACACCGGGGAGCTGTTTTTT CASRIQNSYTGELFF
. 17 . TRBJ2-3 TRBV5-6 TGTGCCAGCAGCGCCTCCTTGCCCGATCTCGGTACAGATACGCAGTATTTT CASSASLPDLGTDTQYF
. 13 . TRBJ1-6 TRBV20-1 TGCAGTGCTAGTTCCAGGGGTAATTCACCCCTCCACTTT CSASSRGNSPLHF
. 15 TRBD1 TRBJ2-5 TRBV6-5 TGTGCCAGCAGTTTCCGACAGGGGTGGCGAGAGACCCAGTACTTC CASSFRQGWRETQYF
once 15 . TRBJ1-3 TRBV9 TGTGCCAGCAGCGCCGGGACACCCTCTGGAAACACCATATATTTT CASSAGTPSGNTIYF
. 17 . TRBJ2-6 TRBV6-4 TGTGCCAGCAGCGACCCGGCGGGCCGCTCTGGGGCCAACGTCCTGACTTTC CASSDPAGRSGANVLTF
. 18 TRBD2 TRBJ2-3 TRBV3-1/TRBV3-2 TGTGCCAGCAGCCAAGATCGGATAGCGGGGGGGCTGAGAGATACGCAGTATTTT CASSQDRIAGGLRDTQYF
. 14 . TRBJ1-1 TRBV3-1/TRBV3-2 TGTGCCAGCAGCCAAGGAGCCGGGGTCACTGAAGCTTTCTTT CASSQGAGVTEAFF
. 15 TRBD1 TRBJ1-4 TRBV11-3 TGTGCCAGCAGCTTAGGGACAGGTCTGGCTGAAAAACTGTTTTTT CASSLGTGLAEKLFF
. 14 . TRBJ1-2 TRBV18 TGTGCCAGCTCACCACCAGAGGAGAGCAGACTATACACCTTC CASSPPEESRLYTF
once 13 . TRBJ1-1 TRBV14 TGTGCCAGCAGCAAGGGGTGGTACACTGAAGCTTTCTTT CASSKGWYTEAFF
once 15 TRBD2 TRBJ2-1 TRBV9 TGTGCCAGCAGCTTCCGTAGCGGGGGGGCTAACGAGCAGTTCTTC CASSFRSGGANEQFF